One and the same sample provided the 10 T cell receptor beta chains below, sequenced in a study of T cells in Graves' hyperthyroidism and ophthalmopathy. Amplification of TCR beta CDR3 regions used RNA as the template. HTBI primers were used for first-round RT-PCR of the TCR CDR3. TCRdb called the multiplex PCR reads again in MiXCR, with one record for every CDR3 protein. The sample lists about 640,000 distinct CDR3 sequences, about a fifth occurring once. The specimen sequenced was blood. The receptors were gathered from a young man with Graves' ophthalmopathy.

This clonotype was picked up a small number of times. The chain uses TRBV6-4 and TRBJ1-5, with D perhaps TRBD1 (5 bases). CDR1 and CDR2 from the germline V gene are MRHNA and SNTAGT. Trimming pared 3 bases from V and 2 bases from J, leaving 11 bases between. This CDR3 comprises 15 residues. CDR3 nucleotide sequence: TGTGCCAGCAGTGATCAGGGAGGGGGCAATCAGCCCCAGCATTTT. It translates to CASSDQGGGNQPQHF.

The chain employs TRBV28 and TRBJ2-2; 14 bases align to TRBD2. CDR3 length: 17 residues. J was trimmed by 5 bases and V by 9 bases; bases with no gene match: 11. The V gene's germline CDR1 is MDHEN and CDR2 SYDVKM. The CDR3 sequence: CASTPPGTSGRTGELFF. CDR3 DNA sequence: TGTGCCAGTACACCCCCCGGGACTAGCGGGAGAACCGGGGAGCTGTTTTTT.

This clonotype was picked up many times. The chain combines TRBV20-1 with TRBJ2-1; 15 bases are shared with TRBD2. The CDR3 has 15 residues. CDR1 is DFQATT and CDR2 is SNEGSKA in the germline V gene (reference sequence). The DNA of the CDR3 is TGCAGCGGACTAGCGGGGGGGGCCCCTAACAGTGAGCAGTTCTTC. Its translation: CSGLAGGAPNSEQFF.

This chain connects TRBV19 to TRBJ1-2; D remains unclear. CDR1 and CDR2 (germline): LNHDA, SQIVND (reference sequence). The CDR3 loop spans 15 amino acids. Trimming pared 7 bases from V and 3 bases from J, leaving 18 bases between. The CDR3 nucleotides are TGTGCCAGTACAAGGGTTGGCAAAGTAGACTATGGCTACACCTTC. This sequence encodes CASTRVGKVDYGYTF.

V is TRBV7-6 and J is TRBJ2-7, with 9 bases aligning to TRBD2. V was clipped by 5 bases and J by 1 base; unmatched bases: 6. CDR1 and CDR2 from the germline V gene are SGHVS and FNYEAQ. This CDR3 spans 15 amino acids. CDR3 nucleotide sequence: TGTGCCAGCAGCCCGACTAGCGGACCTTCCTACGAGCAGTACTTC. As protein: CASSPTSGPSYEQYF.

V gene TRBV20-1 combines with J gene TRBJ2-2; D call uncertain. The germline V and J ends were trimmed by 6 bases and 10 bases, with 27 bases remaining between them. Germline loops: CDR1 DFQATT, CDR2 SNEGSKA (reference sequence). The CDR3 loop spans 16 amino acids. CDR3 DNA: TGCAGTGCCTCGGGCCCGTACAGCGTACCCGCCGAGGAGCTGTTTTTT. Its translation: CSASGPYSVPAEELFF.

This clonotype appeared many times. This chain uses TRBV6-1 with TRBJ2-2, with 8 positions matching TRBD1. Germline V gene sequence: CDR1 MNHNS, CDR2 SASEGT. The CDR3 has 13 amino acids. The trim removed 6 bases at V and 5 bases at J, leaving 2 bases unmatched. CDR3 region: CASRTGGTGELFF. The CDR3 DNA sequence: TGTGCCAGCAGAACAGGGGGGACCGGGGAGCTGTTTTTT.

This clonotype has a count of ten or more. The gene calls are TRBV29-1 and TRBJ2-5; TRBD2 agrees at 13 bases. The length of the CDR3 is 15 residues. J gave up 4 bases and V 5 bases, and 7 bases lay outside the gene matches. CDR1 is SQVTM, CDR2 ANQGSEA, per germline. CDR3 bases: TGCAGCGTTAGGACTAGCGGGAGCCTGGGAGAGACCCAGTACTTC. Translation: CSVRTSGSLGETQYF. The entire variable domain, with the rest obtained from reference TRBV29-1 and TRBJ2-5, is as follows: SAVISQKPSRDICQRGTSLTIQCQVDSQVTMMFWYRQQPGQSLTLIATANQGSEATYESGFVIDKFPISRPNLTFSTLTVSNMSPEDSSIYLCSVRTSGSLGETQYFGPGTRLLVL.

This clonotype was seen repeatedly, ten times or more. This chain connects TRBV12-3 or TRBV12-4 to TRBJ1-1; 8 bases align to TRBD1. Trimming removed 6 bases from V and 4 bases from J; junction bases left unmatched: 4. The CDR3 sequence is 13 residues long. The CDR3 protein is CASSLTGATEAFF. The CDR3 DNA sequence: TGTGCCAGCAGCTTGACAGGGGCCACTGAAGCTTTCTTT.

This clonotype was recorded a few times. The V gene is TRBV14, the J gene TRBJ2-7, with D tentatively TRBD1 (5 bases). CDR3 length equals 15 residues. The ends were cut back, 4 bases at V and 7 bases at J, with 20 bases in the middle. Germline V gene sequence: CDR1 SGHDN, CDR2 FVKESK. The CDR3 loop reads CASSRVDNQGKEQYF. CDR3 nucleotide sequence: TGTGCCAGCAGCCGAGTCGATAACCAGGGTAAGGAGCAGTACTTC.